The 26 T cell receptor beta chains below come from one sample, sequenced in a study of CD8 T cells in ankylosing spondylitis. General observations from the study: A TCR beta motif made of under 10 highly homologous variants seemed typical of ankylosing spondylitis blood.

TCRdb called the 5' RACE reads again in MiXCR, with one record for every CDR3 protein. Here the sample spans 700,000 or so distinct CDR3 sequences, roughly 19% being singletons. No antigen has been identified for these receptors. Sequencing was carried out using blood, either unsorted or a sorted T cell fraction (not recorded which). These receptors all stem from a male donor with ankylosing spondylitis.

The chain couples TRBV20-1 to TRBJ1-1; the D gene is possibly TRBD1 (6 bases). Germline lookup yields CDR1 DFQATT and CDR2 SNEGSKA (reference sequence). This CDR3 contains 13 residues. The V gene lost 2 bases and the J gene lost 4 bases, with 11 bases spanning the gap. DNA for the CDR3: TGCAGTGCTAGAAAGGGGGAGAGCACTGAAGCTTTCTTT. It codes for CSARKGESTEAFF.

This clonotype occurred once. The rearrangement uses TRBV3-1 and TRBJ2-7; the D call may be TRBD1 or TRBD2 (5 bases each). This CDR3 spans 16 amino acids. V dropped 4 bases and J dropped 3 bases, with 19 bases sitting between them. Germline loops: CDR1 LGHDT, CDR2 YNNKEL (reference sequence). CDR3 nucleotide sequence: TGTGCCAGCAGCCCAGACCGAGGGGTAAGTTACTACGAGCAGTACTTC. This sequence encodes CASSPDRGVSYYEQYF.

V usage is TRBV2 and J usage is TRBJ1-1; possible D gene TRBD1, 5 bases. CDR3 length: 15 residues. V lost 3 bases and J 4 bases, leaving 15 bases between the germline ends. Germline CDR1 reads SNHLY; CDR2 reads FYNNEI. CDR3 coding DNA: TGTGCCAGCAGTGATCCCGGGGCGCGGAGCACTGAAGCTTTCTTT. Translating it yields CASSDPGARSTEAFF.

This clonotype was detected many times. V usage is TRBV29-1 and J usage is TRBJ1-3, with a weak D call TRBD1 (5 bases). Trimming shortened V by 3 bases and J by 2 bases, and 11 bases separated the two germline ends. Germline V gene data show CDR1 as SQVTM and CDR2 as ANQGSEA. This CDR3 has 14 residues. This chain's CDR3 is CSVESGVTGNTIYF. The CDR3 region has the DNA TGCAGCGTTGAGTCGGGGGTTACTGGAAACACCATATATTTT.

This clonotype turned up a few times. Here the CDR3 DNA reads TGCGCCAGCAGCCAAGATAGGATAACCGAGCAGTACTTC. Translated: CASSQDRITEQYF. The gene calls are TRBV4-1 and TRBJ2-7; D is unclear. Trimming cost V 0 bases and J 6 bases, with 9 bases left between them. The CDR3 loop spans 13 amino acids. Looked up from germline, CDR1 is MGHRA and CDR2 is YSYEKL.

The chain couples TRBV29-1 to TRBJ1-2; TRBD1 is a possible D gene (5 bases). Germline values: CDR1 SQVTM, CDR2 ANQGSEA. This CDR3 has 15 amino acids. Trimming shortened V by 6 bases and J by 4 bases, and 21 bases separated the two germline ends. In DNA, the CDR3 is TGCAGCGTCCTCAGAACAACGTGGGGCAGCTATGGCTACACCTTC. Encoded protein: CSVLRTTWGSYGYTF.

The genes are TRBV7-6 and TRBJ2-1, with a weak D call TRBD1 (5 bases). Germline V gene sequence: CDR1 SGHVS, CDR2 FNYEAQ. CDR3 size: 15 residues. The germline V and J ends were trimmed by 5 bases and 4 bases, with 15 bases remaining between them. For the CDR3, the DNA is TGTGCCAGCAGCCTCCTGGTAGGGGAATACAATGAGCAGTTCTTC. Translated: CASSLLVGEYNEQFF.

Here the CDR3 reads CSATRRTGDNSPLHF. In nucleotides, the CDR3 is TGCAGTGCTACGAGACGGACGGGCGATAATTCACCCCTCCACTTT. The V call is TRBV20-1, the J call TRBJ1-6; D is undetermined. Trimming took off 4 bases at V and 5 bases at J, with 15 bases between the two ends. CDR1 is DFQATT, CDR2 SNEGSKA, per germline (reference sequence). CDR3 length: 15 amino acids.

V is TRBV6-1 and J is TRBJ2-5; 7 bases fit TRBD1. CDR3 size: 14 residues. V dropped 6 bases and J dropped 4; count of bases not matched to a gene: 8. The germline CDR1 and CDR2 sequences are MNHNS and SASEGT. CDR3 region: CASSFRQGPETQYF. CDR3 DNA: TGTGCCAGCAGCTTCAGACAGGGCCCAGAGACCCAGTACTTC.

Note on this clonotype: A read error may produce the germline difference seen at one junction end. The chain uses TRBV7-2 and TRBJ2-1, with D possibly TRBD1 on 6 matching bases. CDR3 size: 15 residues. CDR1 SGHTA and CDR2 FQGNSA come from the germline V gene. The CDR3 region is CASSLIGQPYNEPFF. The CDR3 region has the DNA TGTGCCAGCAGCTTAATAGGACAGCCCTACAATGAGCCGTTCTTC.

The chain recombines TRBV9 with TRBJ2-3; 10 bases align to TRBD2. The V gene end was trimmed by 3 bases and the J gene end by 3 bases; junction bases not matched to a gene: 7. The CDR3 is made up of 16 amino acids. CDR1 is SGDLS, CDR2 YYNGEE, per germline. The CDR3 sequence is CASSAGASGSTDTQYF. The CDR3 coding sequence is TGTGCCAGCAGCGCTGGGGCTAGCGGGAGTACAGATACGCAGTATTTT.

The chain carries TRBV5-1 and TRBJ1-5; D unclear. Trimming removed 1 base at V and 5 bases at J, with 7 bases between. The CDR3 has 13 amino acids. Germline V gene sequence: CDR1 SGHRS, CDR2 YFSETQ. The CDR3 loop reads CASSLFGDQPQHF. As DNA, the CDR3 is TGCGCCAGCAGCTTGTTTGGTGATCAGCCCCAGCATTTT.

The chain recombines TRBV10-2 with TRBJ2-7, with 9 bases that match TRBD2. Germline-derived CDR1 and CDR2 are WSHSY and SAAADI. Trimming cost V 3 bases and J 5 bases; bases outside gene matches: 8. This CDR3 comprises 15 residues. This CDR3 reads CASSERELAGHEQYF. For the CDR3, the DNA is TGCGCCAGCAGTGAACGGGAACTAGCGGGCCACGAGCAGTACTTC.

The V call is TRBV7-2, the J call TRBJ2-1; 7 bases match TRBD2. CDR1 is SGHTA, CDR2 FQGNSA, per germline. The V and J ends lost 5 bases and 8 bases, in that order; junction bases with no gene match: 9. The CDR3 covers 14 residues. The CDR3 DNA sequence: TGTGCCAGCAGCCAGATGAGCGGGACGGATGAGCAGTTCTTC. This gives the protein CASSQMSGTDEQFF.

This sequence joins TRBV4-3 and TRBJ2-7; possible D gene TRBD1, 6 bases. V was clipped by 0 bases and J by 2 bases, with 14 bases between them. The germline V gene has CDR1 LGHNA and CDR2 YSLEER. CDR3 length: 16 amino acids. The CDR3 sequence: CASSQDFRGTPYEQYF. CDR3 nucleotide sequence: TGCGCCAGCAGCCAAGACTTCAGGGGAACCCCCTACGAGCAGTACTTC.

This clonotype was recorded a few times. CDR3 loop: CSAREKGGLETGLAFF. The CDR3 DNA reads as TGCAGTGCTAGAGAGAAAGGGGGGCTGGAGACGGGATTAGCTTTCTTT. The J gene is TRBJ1-1, the V gene TRBV20-1; D perhaps matches TRBD1 (6 bases). Germline CDR1 is DFQATT and CDR2 is SNEGSKA (reference sequence). This CDR3 contains 16 residues. The germline V and J ends were trimmed by 0 bases and 10 bases, with 24 bases remaining between them.

This clonotype was seen more than once but under ten times. The chain employs TRBV7-9 and TRBJ2-5; a weak D match, TRBD2 (5 bases). Germline V CDR1 and CDR2: SEHNR, FQNEAQ (reference sequence). Trimming removed 1 base from V and 7 bases from J, with 10 bases in between. The CDR3 spans 13 residues. CDR3 sequence reads: CASSLGPAGTQYF. Written as DNA, the CDR3 is TGTGCCAGCAGCTTAGGACCGGCGGGGACCCAGTACTTC.

This clonotype has more than one count but fewer than ten. The gene calls are TRBV4-1 and TRBJ2-3, with no clear D. This CDR3 spans 15 amino acids. Germline CDR1 reads MGHRA; CDR2 reads YSYEKL. Trimming pared 0 bases from V and 2 bases from J, leaving 9 bases between. In DNA, the CDR3 is TGCGCCAGCAGCCAAGAACTGGCGGACACAGATACGCAGTATTTT. Protein sequence: CASSQELADTDTQYF.

The chain employs TRBV29-1 and TRBJ2-2; 7 nucleotides line up with TRBD2. The CDR3 runs 15 residues. The germline V gene encodes CDR1 SQVTM and CDR2 ANQGSEA. J lost 4 bases, V lost 4 bases, and 9 bases had no gene match. CDR3 coding DNA: TGCAGCGTTGTTTGGGGGGGAGCGACCACCGGGGAGCTGTTTTTT. Its protein is CSVVWGGATTGELFF.

Only a few counts were recorded for this clonotype. V usage is TRBV20-1 and J usage is TRBJ2-1; D unclear. With 5 bases removed from V and 3 bases from J, the gap between germline ends came to 14 bases. In germline, CDR1 is DFQATT, CDR2 SNEGSKA (reference sequence). CDR3 length equals 14 residues. The CDR3 DNA is TGCAGTGCTCCGGGCCTGGTCCGCTACAATGAGCAGTTCTTC. This translates into CSAPGLVRYNEQFF.

This clonotype was seen only a few times. The chain joins TRBV2 to TRBJ1-2, with D possibly being TRBD1 (5 bases). The ends were cut back, 5 bases at V and 5 bases at J, with 12 bases in the middle. The CDR3 loop spans 13 amino acids. Looked up from germline, CDR1 is SNHLY and CDR2 is FYNNEI. The CDR3 reads CASSTTERYGYTF. CDR3 DNA: TGTGCCAGCAGTACGACAGAGCGATATGGCTACACCTTC. Full variable domain (outside the CDR3, taken from reference TRBV2 and TRBJ1-2): EPEVTQTPSHQVTQMGQEVILRCVPISNHLYFYWYRQILGQKVEFLVSFYNNEISEKSEIFDDQFSVERPDGSNFTLKIRSTKLEDSAMYFCASSTTERYGYTFGSGTRLTVV.

In its sample, this clonotype was seen many times. The J gene is TRBJ2-1, the V gene TRBV12-3 or TRBV12-4; maybe TRBD1 (5 bases). The CDR3 is 15 residues long. Between the trimmed V and J ends, which lost 4 bases and 0 bases, there was a span of 10 bases. CDR3 in amino acids: CASSSGIPSYNEQFF. The CDR3 DNA follows: TGTGCCAGCAGTTCAGGGATTCCCTCCTACAATGAGCAGTTCTTC.

This clonotype occurred a few times. The V and J genes are TRBV29-1 and TRBJ2-1, with 11 bases that match TRBD2. J was trimmed by 4 bases and V by 5 bases; bases with no gene match: 4. This CDR3 is 14 amino acids long. Germline V gene sequence: CDR1 SQVTM, CDR2 ANQGSEA. CDR3 protein: CSVHTSGGYNEQFF. CDR3 DNA sequence: TGCAGCGTTCATACTAGCGGGGGTTACAATGAGCAGTTCTTC.

There are a few counts of this clonotype. The chain links TRBV28 to TRBJ2-7, with D possibly being TRBD1 or TRBD2 (5 bases each). The V end was cut by 5 bases, the J end by 0 bases, with 14 bases between. The CDR3 contains 15 residues. Germline V gene sequence: CDR1 MDHEN, CDR2 SYDVKM. In nucleotides, the CDR3 is TGTGCCAGCAGTCCGAGCAAGGGGAGCTCCTACGAGCAGTACTTC. This gives the protein CASSPSKGSSYEQYF. Supplemented by reference TRBV28 and TRBJ2-7, the full variable domain reads DVKVTQSSRYLVKRTGEKVFLECVQDMDHENMFWYRQDPGLGLRLIYFSYDVKMKEKGDIPEGYSVSREKKERFSLILESASTNQTSMYLCASSPSKGSSYEQYFGPGTRLTVT.

The genes are TRBV5-1 and TRBJ2-2; unclear D gene. CDR1 is SGHRS, CDR2 YFSETQ, per germline. V lost 0 bases and J lost 2, with 5 bases in between. The CDR3 is 14 residues long. CDR3 nucleotide sequence: TGCGCCAGCAGCTTGGACCTCAACACCGGGGAGCTGTTTTTT. Translation: CASSLDLNTGELFF.

The table lists this clonotype with a few counts. This sequence joins TRBV19 and TRBJ2-7; 7 bases map to TRBD2. The CDR3 runs 13 residues. Germline values: CDR1 LNHDA, CDR2 SQIVND (reference sequence). The J segment lost 3 bases and the V segment lost 3 bases, leaving 2 bases of the junction unmatched. The DNA of the CDR3 is TGTGCCAGTAGTATTAAGCGGGACTACGAGCAGTACTTC. Its protein is CASSIKRDYEQYF.